This T cell receptor (beta chain) was observed in a study of cytotoxic CD8 clonotypes in ibrutinib-treated CLL. The V end was cut by 5 bases, the J end by 0 bases, with 14 bases between. Germline loops: CDR1 SEHNR, CDR2 FQNEAQ (reference sequence). The CDR3 is 16 amino acids. The method was immunoSEQ multiplex PCR; TCRdb's version includes in-frame clones alone and lacks a portion of them. The data hold around 160,000 clones, with roughly 88% observed a single time. The chain is built from TRBV7-9 and TRBJ2-1; the D is unclear. The sample here was PBMCs, taken at disease progression, from a patient treated with ibrutinib. The sequence derives from a human donor with chronic lymphocytic leukemia. CDR3 protein: CASSAEDVISYNEQFF. As DNA, the CDR3 is TGTGCCAGCAGCGCAGAGGACGTCATCTCCTACAATGAGCAGTTCTTC.